This T cell receptor beta chain was documented in a study of blood T cell repertoires in COVID-19. On the study more broadly: Material from acute and convalescent COVID-19 was sourced from the United States, Italy and Spain. Sources were T cells, B-cell-depleted T cells, or PBMCs; the material itself was cDNA or gDNA.

Sequencing used immunoSEQ multiplex PCR; TCRdb keeps in-frame clones, though not all of them. The repertoire holds 50,000 to 65,000 clones, with approximately 86% as singletons. Germline assignment: CDR1 MNHEY and CDR2 SVGAGI. V trimming: 0 bases; J trimming: 4 bases; junction bases outside the gene matches: 6. The CDR3 is made up of 15 amino acids. The source material was peripheral blood. The source is a man aged 35 to 55 with acute or convalescent COVID-19. The chain carries TRBV6-5 and TRBJ2-7, with 7 bases that match TRBD1. The CDR3 DNA reads TGTGCCAGCAGTTACTCTTTGGCACAGGGGTACGAGCAGTACTTC. Amino acids: CASSYSLAQGYEQYF.